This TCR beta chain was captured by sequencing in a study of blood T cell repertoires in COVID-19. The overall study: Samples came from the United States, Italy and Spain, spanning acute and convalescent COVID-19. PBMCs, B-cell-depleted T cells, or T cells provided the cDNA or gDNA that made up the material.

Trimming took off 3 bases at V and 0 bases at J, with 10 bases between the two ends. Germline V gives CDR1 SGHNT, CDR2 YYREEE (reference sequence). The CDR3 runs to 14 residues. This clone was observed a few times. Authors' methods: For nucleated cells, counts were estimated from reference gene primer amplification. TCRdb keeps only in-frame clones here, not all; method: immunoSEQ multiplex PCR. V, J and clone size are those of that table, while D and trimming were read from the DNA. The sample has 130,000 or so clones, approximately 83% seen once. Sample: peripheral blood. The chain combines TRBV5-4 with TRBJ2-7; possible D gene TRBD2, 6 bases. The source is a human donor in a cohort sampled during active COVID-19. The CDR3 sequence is CASSSSSDSYEQYF. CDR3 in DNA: TGTGCCAGCAGCTCTTCTAGCGACTCCTACGAGCAGTACTTC.